The sequence of this T cell receptor beta chain was determined in a study of Ad26.COV2.S vaccination and SARS-CoV-2 variants. Whole-study results and caveats: In vaccinated individuals, spike-specific CD8+ and CD4+ T cell responses reportedly displayed substantial breadth. Vaccinees displayed broader spike-specific TCR repertoires than placebo recipients.

The sample's treatment: around 19 received Ad26.COV2.S at low or high dose, single or two shots; a few received placebo; per-sample allocation not given. The investigators took samples on day 63 after the first vaccine or placebo injection. The data were produced by immunoSEQ multiplex PCR, yet TCRdb's version contains in-frame clones alone and is incomplete. The sample contains some 390,000 clones, 89% of which appear only once. Concerning this clone: Its antigen is as yet unknown.

Germline-derived CDR1 and CDR2 are MNHEY and SVGAGI. CDR3 length equals 15 residues. The germline V and J ends were trimmed by 6 bases and 7 bases, with 19 bases remaining between them. The specimen comprised peripheral blood, sampled in a trial of Ad26.COV2.S vaccine versus placebo. This chain connects TRBV6-5 to TRBJ2-1; D could derive from TRBD1 or TRBD2 (5 bases each). The receptor comes from a person between 18 and 60 years old who received the Ad26.COV2.S COVID-19 vaccine or a placebo. CDR3 region: CASRDRDHPQNEQFF. The CDR3 region has the DNA TGTGCCAGCAGGGACCGGGACCACCCACAGAATGAGCAGTTCTTC.